This is a list of T cell receptor beta chains from one sample in a study of CD8+ T cells in alopecia areata. Assay used: immunoSEQ multiplex PCR; TCRdb lists only in-frame clones, some missing. The repertoire holds 200,000 to 250,000 clones, with around 62% as singletons. The sequenced sample was CD4+ T cells sorted from blood, obtained at week 0. Every receptor here comes from a human donor with alopecia areata. Each CDR3 is given with its conserved first and last residue. Fields, in order: clone size, D gene, V gene, J gene, CDR3 protein, CDR3 DNA. The D gene is left open where the match is weak. For some rows the clone size is stated as once, few or many, or as a class when expanded; others skip it.

abundance: .; d_gene: .; v_gene: TRBV5-6; j_gene: TRBJ2-7; CDR3aa: CASSSSRGPRGYGQYF; CDR3nt: TGTGCCAGCAGCTCTTCCCGGGGCCCAAGGGGATACGGGCAGTACTTC
abundance: .; d_gene: .; v_gene: TRBV29-1; j_gene: TRBJ2-3; CDR3aa: CSVEDRNDDTQYF; CDR3nt: TGCAGCGTCGAGGACAGAAATGATGATACGCAGTATTTT
abundance: .; d_gene: .; v_gene: TRBV4-1; j_gene: TRBJ1-1; CDR3aa: CASRGALRGTEAFF; CDR3nt: TGCGCCAGCAGAGGAGCCTTGCGGGGCACTGAAGCTTTCTTT
abundance: few; d_gene: .; v_gene: TRBV6-5; j_gene: TRBJ1-2; CDR3aa: CASTSRTAGYTF; CDR3nt: TGTGCCAGCACCTCACGGACAGCTGGCTACACCTTC
abundance: few; d_gene: .; v_gene: TRBV7-9; j_gene: TRBJ1-2; CDR3aa: CASSLYTGSSYGYTF; CDR3nt: TGTGCCAGCAGCTTATATACAGGATCCTCCTATGGCTACACCTTC
abundance: .; d_gene: .; v_gene: TRBV19; j_gene: TRBJ1-6; CDR3aa: CASSSQGNSPLHF; CDR3nt: TGCGCCAGTAGTTCCCAGGGGAATTCACCCCTCCACTTT
abundance: .; d_gene: TRBD1; v_gene: TRBV27; j_gene: TRBJ2-4; CDR3aa: CASSLGQGYAKNIQYF; CDR3nt: TGTGCCAGCAGTTTGGGACAGGGGTATGCCAAAAACATTCAGTACTTC
abundance: .; d_gene: .; v_gene: TRBV10-3; j_gene: TRBJ2-5; CDR3aa: CAISESGVEGTQYF; CDR3nt: TGTGCCATCAGTGAGTCGGGGGTCGAGGGGACCCAGTACTTC
abundance: .; d_gene: .; v_gene: TRBV30; j_gene: TRBJ2-1; CDR3aa: CAWSRQYNEQFF; CDR3nt: TGTGCCTGGAGTAGGCAATACAATGAGCAGTTCTTC
abundance: few; d_gene: TRBD1; v_gene: TRBV6-5; j_gene: TRBJ1-6; CDR3aa: CASEYTGTGASPLHF; CDR3nt: TGTGCCAGCGAATACACCGGGACAGGGGCTTCACCCCTCCACTTT
abundance: few; d_gene: TRBD1; v_gene: TRBV29-1; j_gene: TRBJ2-3; CDR3aa: CSVARGGSTDTQYF; CDR3nt: TGCAGCGTTGCCCGAGGGGGCAGCACAGATACGCAGTATTTT
abundance: few; d_gene: .; v_gene: TRBV29-1; j_gene: TRBJ2-5; CDR3aa: CSVGTWAAETQYF; CDR3nt: TGCAGCGTGGGTACATGGGCGGCGGAGACCCAGTACTTC
abundance: .; d_gene: .; v_gene: TRBV12-5; j_gene: TRBJ2-1; CDR3aa: CASGSTYRANEQFF; CDR3nt: TGTGCTAGTGGTTCGACCTACAGGGCCAATGAGCAGTTCTTC
abundance: .; d_gene: TRBD2; v_gene: TRBV10-3; j_gene: TRBJ2-1; CDR3aa: CASGAGDVFLGQFF; CDR3nt: TGTGCCTCAGGAGCGGGAGACGTATTTTTGGGACAGTTCTTC
abundance: .; d_gene: TRBD1; v_gene: TRBV27; j_gene: TRBJ1-2; CDR3aa: CASSPFSDRGGYTF; CDR3nt: TGTGCCAGCAGTCCCTTCTCCGACAGGGGCGGCTACACCTTC
abundance: .; d_gene: .; v_gene: TRBV6-5; j_gene: TRBJ2-7; CDR3aa: CASSPPSGTYEQYF; CDR3nt: TGTGCCAGCAGCCCCCCCTCGGGAACCTACGAGCAGTACTTC
abundance: .; d_gene: TRBD1; v_gene: TRBV4-2; j_gene: TRBJ1-1; CDR3aa: CASSPRDSEAFF; CDR3nt: TGTGCCAGCAGCCCCCGGGACAGTGAAGCTTTCTTT
abundance: .; d_gene: .; v_gene: TRBV5-1; j_gene: TRBJ2-7; CDR3aa: CASSLSAPRVQYF; CDR3nt: TGCGCCAGCAGCTTATCGGCCCCGAGGGTGCAGTACTTC
abundance: .; d_gene: TRBD1; v_gene: TRBV18; j_gene: TRBJ1-1; CDR3aa: CASSPLYGTAFSNTEAFF; CDR3nt: TGTGCCAGCTCACCTTTATACGGGACAGCATTCTCGAACACTGAAGCTTTCTTT
abundance: .; d_gene: .; v_gene: TRBV28; j_gene: TRBJ2-5; CDR3aa: CASSSGTIKTQYF; CDR3nt: TGTGCCAGCAGTTCGGGGACAATCAAGACCCAGTACTTC
abundance: few; d_gene: .; v_gene: TRBV27; j_gene: TRBJ2-5; CDR3aa: CASSWGTNQETQYF; CDR3nt: TGTGCCAGCAGTTGGGGCACCAACCAAGAGACCCAGTACTTC
abundance: .; d_gene: TRBD2; v_gene: TRBV9; j_gene: TRBJ2-1; CDR3aa: CASSPSGTSGGNEQFF; CDR3nt: TGTGCCAGCAGCCCGTCCGGGACTAGCGGGGGGAATGAGCAGTTCTTC
abundance: few; d_gene: TRBD1; v_gene: TRBV18; j_gene: TRBJ1-1; CDR3aa: CASSPGTGNTEAFF; CDR3nt: TGTGCCAGCTCACCAGGGACAGGGAACACTGAAGCTTTCTTT
abundance: .; d_gene: .; v_gene: TRBV6-1; j_gene: TRBJ2-7; CDR3aa: CASRDSGGVSYEQYF; CDR3nt: TGTGCCAGCAGGGACTCAGGCGGGGTCTCCTACGAGCAGTACTTC
abundance: .; d_gene: TRBD2; v_gene: TRBV5-1; j_gene: TRBJ2-7; CDR3aa: CASSPLSGSSYEQYF; CDR3nt: TGCGCCAGCAGCCCCCTAAGCGGGAGCTCCTACGAGCAGTACTTC
abundance: .; d_gene: TRBD1; v_gene: TRBV4-1; j_gene: TRBJ2-7; CDR3aa: CASSQEFPRQGIAEQYF; CDR3nt: TGCGCCAGCAGCCAAGAATTCCCCAGACAGGGGATCGCCGAGCAGTACTTC
abundance: .; d_gene: .; v_gene: TRBV14; j_gene: TRBJ2-7; CDR3aa: CASSRPLLAHEQYF; CDR3nt: TGTGCCAGCAGCCGACCATTACTGGCTCACGAGCAGTACTTC
abundance: .; d_gene: TRBD1; v_gene: TRBV25-1; j_gene: TRBJ1-5; CDR3aa: CATIPGQINQPQHF; CDR3nt: TGTGCCACCATCCCGGGACAGATCAATCAGCCCCAGCATTTT
abundance: .; d_gene: .; v_gene: TRBV27; j_gene: TRBJ2-7; CDR3aa: CASSFPGSYEQYF; CDR3nt: TGTGCCAGCAGTTTTCCCGGCAGCTACGAGCAGTACTTC
abundance: few; d_gene: TRBD2; v_gene: TRBV7-2; j_gene: TRBJ2-1; CDR3aa: CASSFSGLADNEQFF; CDR3nt: TGTGCCAGCAGCTTCTCCGGACTAGCGGACAATGAGCAGTTCTTC
abundance: .; d_gene: .; v_gene: TRBV11-1; j_gene: TRBJ2-7; CDR3aa: CASSSRTFGYEQYF; CDR3nt: TGTGCCAGCAGCTCACGGACGTTCGGCTACGAGCAGTACTTC
abundance: .; d_gene: .; v_gene: TRBV5-1; j_gene: TRBJ2-3; CDR3aa: CASSLGDTQYF; CDR3nt: TGCGCCAGCAGCTTGGGAGATACGCAGTATTTT
abundance: .; d_gene: .; v_gene: TRBV2; j_gene: TRBJ2-7; CDR3aa: CASRQGSYEQYF; CDR3nt: TGTGCCAGCAGGCAGGGGAGCTACGAGCAGTACTTC
abundance: .; d_gene: TRBD1; v_gene: TRBV5-1; j_gene: TRBJ1-1; CDR3aa: CASSPTGDTEAFF; CDR3nt: TGCGCCAGCAGCCCGACAGGGGACACTGAAGCTTTCTTT
abundance: .; d_gene: TRBD2; v_gene: TRBV6-6; j_gene: TRBJ2-5; CDR3aa: CATAGRGQETQYF; CDR3nt: TGTGCCACCGCGGGGAGGGGACAAGAGACCCAGTACTTC
abundance: .; d_gene: TRBD1; v_gene: TRBV7-2; j_gene: TRBJ2-5; CDR3aa: CASSSDRGAETQYF; CDR3nt: TGTGCCAGCAGTTCCGACAGGGGAGCAGAGACCCAGTACTTC
abundance: few; d_gene: TRBD2; v_gene: TRBV7-9; j_gene: TRBJ2-1; CDR3aa: CASRHEGWRGGPPNEQFF; CDR3nt: TGTGCCAGCAGGCACGAGGGGTGGAGGGGAGGGCCCCCCAATGAGCAGTTCTTC
abundance: few; d_gene: .; v_gene: TRBV29-1; j_gene: TRBJ2-1; CDR3aa: CSVGSLLRNEQFF; CDR3nt: TGCAGCGTTGGAAGTCTACTCCGTAATGAGCAGTTCTTC
abundance: .; d_gene: TRBD1; v_gene: TRBV5-1; j_gene: TRBJ2-7; CDR3aa: CASSFYTGESEQYF; CDR3nt: TGCGCCAGCAGCTTCTATACAGGGGAGAGCGAGCAGTACTTC
abundance: .; d_gene: TRBD1; v_gene: TRBV6-6; j_gene: TRBJ1-1; CDR3aa: CASSKDRGSTEAFF; CDR3nt: TGTGCCAGCAGTAAAGACAGGGGAAGCACTGAAGCTTTCTTT
abundance: .; d_gene: .; v_gene: TRBV25-1; j_gene: TRBJ1-5; CDR3aa: CARRDGRNQPQHF; CDR3nt: TGTGCCAGACGGGACGGGCGCAATCAGCCCCAGCATTTT
abundance: .; d_gene: .; v_gene: TRBV4-1; j_gene: TRBJ2-3; CDR3aa: CASSSRRANTDTQYF; CDR3nt: TGCGCCAGCAGCTCAAGAAGGGCCAACACAGATACGCAGTATTTT
abundance: .; d_gene: TRBD1; v_gene: TRBV9; j_gene: TRBJ2-7; CDR3aa: CASSVAGRGTHEQYF; CDR3nt: TGTGCCAGCAGCGTAGCGGGCAGGGGGACCCACGAGCAGTACTTC
abundance: .; d_gene: .; v_gene: TRBV18; j_gene: TRBJ1-1; CDR3aa: CASSPGMAEAFF; CDR3nt: TGTGCCAGCTCACCAGGGATGGCTGAAGCTTTCTTT
abundance: few; d_gene: TRBD1; v_gene: TRBV29-1; j_gene: TRBJ2-2; CDR3aa: CSVELDRGSTGELFF; CDR3nt: TGCAGCGTTGAACTGGACAGGGGTTCCACCGGGGAGCTGTTTTTT